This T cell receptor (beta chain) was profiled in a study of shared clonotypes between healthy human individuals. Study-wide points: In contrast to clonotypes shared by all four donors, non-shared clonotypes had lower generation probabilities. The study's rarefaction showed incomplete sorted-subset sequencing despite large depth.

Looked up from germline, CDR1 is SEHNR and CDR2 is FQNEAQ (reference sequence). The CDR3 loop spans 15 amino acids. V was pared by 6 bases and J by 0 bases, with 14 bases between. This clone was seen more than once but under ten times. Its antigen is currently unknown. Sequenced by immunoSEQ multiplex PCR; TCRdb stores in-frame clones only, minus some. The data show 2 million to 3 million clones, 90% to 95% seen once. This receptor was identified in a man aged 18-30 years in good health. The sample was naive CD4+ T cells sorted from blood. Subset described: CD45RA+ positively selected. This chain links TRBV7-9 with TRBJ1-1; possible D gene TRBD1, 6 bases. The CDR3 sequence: CASRLQGGVNTEAFF. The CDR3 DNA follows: TGTGCCAGCAGATTACAGGGAGGGGTGAACACTGAAGCTTTCTTT.